This entry lists 8 T cell receptor beta chains sequenced from one sample in a study of CD8+CD57+ T cells in acquired aplastic anemia. All sequencing subjects had displayed CD8+CD57+ cell expansion on flow cytometry. The TCR beta profiling, which covered VDJ combination and CDR3 sequence, was carried out using genomic DNA as the template. TCRdb called the reads again in MiXCR, with one record for every CDR3 protein. The sample consists of about 200,000 distinct CDR3 sequences, almost 50% of them appearing once. Material for sequencing was sorted CD4+, CD8+, or CD8+CD57+ T cells (not recorded which) from PBMCs. Receptors were obtained from a human donor with aplastic anemia.

CDR3 coding DNA: TGTGCCAGCAGTGAACAGGGGTGGGCAGGGGAGAGCATTCAGTACTTC. It translates to CASSEQGWAGESIQYF. The V call is TRBV2, the J call TRBJ2-4, with TRBD1 as a possible D gene (6 bases). V was trimmed by 2 bases and J by 9 bases, leaving 20 bases between them. Looked up from germline, CDR1 is SNHLY and CDR2 is FYNNEI. The CDR3 totals 16 residues.

This clonotype occurred many times. The V call is TRBV9, the J call TRBJ2-5; D possibly uses TRBD1 or TRBD2 (5 bases each). Germline CDR1 and CDR2: SGDLS and YYNGEE. The CDR3 covers 13 residues. The ends were cut back, 4 bases at V and 1 base at J, with 8 bases in the middle. This CDR3 reads CASSPGTQETQYF. The CDR3, as DNA: TGTGCCAGCAGCCCGGGGACCCAAGAGACCCAGTACTTC.

This clonotype was seen only a few times. J is TRBJ2-7 and V is TRBV3-1; D is undetermined. The germline V gene has CDR1 LGHDT and CDR2 YNNKEL (reference sequence). The CDR3 covers 14 residues. Trimming cost V 1 base and J 0 bases, with 7 bases left between them. The CDR3 reads CASSQGTASYEQYF. CDR3 DNA: TGTGCCAGCAGCCAAGGGACGGCCTCCTACGAGCAGTACTTC.

On this clonotype: A read error may produce the germline difference seen at one junction end. This chain's CDR3 is CAINSSIDTQYF. CDR3 in DNA: TGTGCCATCAATTCTAGCATAGATACGCAGTATTTT. V usage is TRBV25-1 and J usage is TRBJ2-3, with TRBD2 as a possible D gene (5 bases). This CDR3 contains 12 residues. Germline lookup yields CDR1 MGHDK and CDR2 SYGVNS.

This clonotype was seen at least ten times. The chain couples TRBV3-1 to TRBJ2-7; maybe TRBD1 (6 bases). Trimming left V 0 bases short and J 4 bases short, with 10 bases between. This CDR3 region has 14 residues. In germline, CDR1 is LGHDT, CDR2 YNNKEL (reference sequence). The CDR3 loop reads CASSQDLGQYEQYF. CDR3 nucleotides: TGTGCCAGCAGCCAAGACTTGGGACAATACGAGCAGTACTTC.

The chain joins TRBV7-8 to TRBJ2-7, with TRBD2 matching over 8 bases. V gave up 8 bases and J gave up 4 bases; unmatched junction bases: 19. The CDR3 consists of 17 residues. In germline, CDR1 is SGHVS, CDR2 FQNEAQ. In DNA form, the CDR3 reads TGTGCCAGCTCACTCAAGGGACGGGAGGGCCGAGGATACGAGCAGTACTTC. As protein: CASSLKGREGRGYEQYF.

This clonotype was recorded many times. V and J are TRBV7-2 and TRBJ2-1; 7 bases map to TRBD2. Germline CDR1 reads SGHTA; CDR2 reads FQGNSA. The CDR3 runs 13 residues. V lost 5 bases and J lost 9; bases outside the gene matches: 7. The CDR3, as DNA: TGTGCCAGCAGCCCCGCTCGGGGGGTTGAGCAGTTCTTC. Protein: CASSPARGVEQFF.

As concerns this clonotype: A read error may explain this, as a much larger clone is one base away. The V and J genes are TRBV6-1 and TRBJ2-7, with 9 bases aligning to TRBD2. The CDR3 contains 13 residues. Trimming removed 9 bases from V and 6 bases from J; junction bases left unmatched: 9. The germline V gene encodes CDR1 MNHNS and CDR2 SASEGT. The CDR3 protein is CASKVSGGCEQYF. CDR3 nucleotides: TGTGCCAGTAAAGTTAGCGGGGGCTGCGAGCAGTACTTC.